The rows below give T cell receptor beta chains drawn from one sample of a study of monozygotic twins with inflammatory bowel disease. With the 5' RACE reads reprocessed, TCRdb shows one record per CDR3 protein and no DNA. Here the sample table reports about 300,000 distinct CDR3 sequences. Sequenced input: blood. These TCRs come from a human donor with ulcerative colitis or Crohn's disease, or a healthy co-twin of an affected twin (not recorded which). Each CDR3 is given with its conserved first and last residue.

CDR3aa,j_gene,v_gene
CASSRRGLEQFF,TRBJ2-1,TRBV28
CASSLSGSYNEQFF,TRBJ2-1,TRBV12-3/TRBV12-4
CSARDVGRSNYGYTF,TRBJ1-2,TRBV20-1
CASRSGGAYEQYF,TRBJ2-7,TRBV6-6
CASSLGGVQETQYF,TRBJ2-5,TRBV7-3
CASSIGGSPYEQYF,TRBJ2-7,TRBV19
CASSERRYEQYF,TRBJ2-7,TRBV10-2
CASSAVGGLQETQYF,TRBJ2-5,TRBV5-1
CASSWAAASTDTQYF,TRBJ2-3,TRBV7-2
CASSYSPAGSATNSPLHF,TRBJ1-6,TRBV6-5
CSARVLAGGETQYF,TRBJ2-5,TRBV20-1
CASSPQGAEGKLFF,TRBJ2-2,TRBV12-3/TRBV12-4
CASTSTGLSYNEQFF,TRBJ2-1,TRBV6-2/TRBV6-3
CASSYFLGQGNTGELFF,TRBJ2-2,TRBV6-5
CASSPGLETSYNEQFF,TRBJ2-1,TRBV7-9
CASSFSSGGSTDTQYF,TRBJ2-3,TRBV12-3/TRBV12-4
CASSFLGAGGGNTIYF,TRBJ1-3,TRBV7-2
CASSQPLGGPGELFF,TRBJ2-2,TRBV4-2
CASSQDGGVMGQVYEQYF,TRBJ2-7,TRBV4-3
CASSLFPGTAGRGYTF,TRBJ1-2,TRBV7-2
CASSKTPAGPANYGYTF,TRBJ1-2,TRBV6-1
CASSPPGPTGTKETQYF,TRBJ2-5,TRBV27
CSVHRTFISNQPQHF,TRBJ1-5,TRBV29-1
CASSKGGPGFIGEQYF,TRBJ2-7,TRBV21-1
CASSQGWQPQHF,TRBJ1-5,TRBV3-1
CASSYPGGTEAFF,TRBJ1-1,TRBV7-2
CASSVVGAGRTDTQYF,TRBJ2-3,TRBV9
CSVPQGGETQYF,TRBJ2-5,TRBV29-1
CVSSFTRSYTDTQYF,TRBJ2-3,TRBV7-2
CASSSGGGQGHEQYF,TRBJ2-7,TRBV21-1
CASSQATGELFF,TRBJ2-2,TRBV3-1